Listed here are 25 T cell receptor beta chains from one sample, sequenced in a study of cytomegalovirus exposure and HLA in healthy donors (dated by TCRdb to about 2017). Receptors were amplified or captured by the immunoSEQ multiplex PCR assay. TCRdb took this table from immuneACCESS and kept in-frame rearrangements with V and J called. Such tables lack part of the clones; where checked against another copy, unresolved V genes explain under half of the gap, and the rest is unexplained. The sample table shows hundreds of thousands of clones, and about nine tenths are seen once. The top ten clonotypes cover approximately 0.86% of the sample. Sequenced sample: PBMCs. These receptors were obtained from a woman under 30 in good health and CMV-seronegative.

The chain is built from TRBV7-2 and TRBJ2-7; D might be TRBD2 (7 bases). Germline V gene sequence: CDR1 SGHTA, CDR2 FQGNSA. This CDR3 is 15 amino acids long. Trimming removed 4 bases at V and 1 base at J, with 14 bases between. CDR3 protein: CASSSRGALSYEQYF. For the CDR3, the DNA is TGTGCCAGCAGCTCACGGGGGGCTTTGTCCTACGAGCAGTACTTC.

The chain uses TRBV18 and TRBJ2-6; D not certain. The CDR3 has 16 amino acids. The germline gives CDR1 KGHSH, CDR2 LQKENI. Between the trimmed V and J ends, which lost 3 bases and 0 bases, there was a span of 9 bases. CDR3 loop: CASSPQVRSGANVLTF. In nucleotides, the CDR3 is TGTGCCAGCTCACCCCAGGTACGCTCTGGGGCCAACGTCCTGACTTTC.

This chain uses TRBV1 with TRBJ1-3; the table's D call, TRBD1, has no DNA check behind it. TRBV1 is a documented pseudogene. The CDR3 has 18 amino acids. The CDR3 DNA is TGCACCAGCAGCCAAGATTTGGGTGGGACAGAAACTGGAAACACCATATATTTT. Amino acids: CTSSQDLGGTETGNTIYF.

Here the CDR3 reads CASSLHRGPYEQYF. The DNA for the CDR3 is TGTGCCAGCAGTTTACACAGGGGACCCTACGAGCAGTACTTC. The chain employs TRBV6-1 and TRBJ2-7; 7 bases are shared with TRBD1. J gave up 2 bases and V 5 bases, and 6 bases lay outside the gene matches. The CDR3 covers 14 residues. Germline values: CDR1 MNHNS, CDR2 SASEGT.

The V and J genes are TRBV27 and TRBJ2-6; weak D call: TRBD2 (6 bases). Trimming cost V 6 bases and J 2 bases, with 11 bases left between them. Germline lookup yields CDR1 MNHEY and CDR2 SMNVEV (reference sequence). The CDR3 spans 15 residues. Here the CDR3 DNA reads TGTGCCAGCAGGGAGGGAAAGGCTGGGGCCAACGTCCTGACTTTC. This encodes CASREGKAGANVLTF.

This clone appeared a single time. The chain carries TRBV27 and TRBJ1-2; 7 nucleotides match TRBD1. Germline V gives CDR1 MNHEY, CDR2 SMNVEV (reference sequence). V was clipped by 10 bases and J by 2 bases; unmatched bases: 10. This CDR3 has 14 residues. The CDR3 DNA reads as TGTGCCACCCGGACAGGAACTGCCAACTATGGCTACACCTTC. Translating gives CATRTGTANYGYTF.

The rearrangement uses TRBV11-2 and TRBJ2-1, with 9 nucleotides matching TRBD2. This CDR3 spans 14 amino acids. V trimming: 4 bases; J trimming: 12 bases; junction bases outside the gene matches: 10. CDR1 and CDR2 from the germline V gene are SGHAT and FQNNGV. The CDR3 region is CASSSTSGQSGQFF. The CDR3 nucleotides read TGTGCCAGCAGCTCGACTAGCGGTCAGTCGGGGCAGTTCTTC.

This sequence joins TRBV10-2 and TRBJ1-5; 7 nucleotides line up with TRBD1. The CDR3 runs 13 residues. With V trimmed by 7 bases and J by 7 bases, 7 bases remained unmatched. The germline gives CDR1 WSHSY, CDR2 SAAADI. The CDR3 nucleotides are TGCGCCAGCACTGCAGACAGGGCCCAGCCCCAGCATTTT. This codes for CASTADRAQPQHF.

This chain uses TRBV6-1 with TRBJ2-7; a possible D gene is TRBD2 (6 bases). Germline CDR1 MNHNS, CDR2 SASEGT. Trimming shortened V by 7 bases and J by 2 bases, and 15 bases separated the two germline ends. This CDR3 spans 14 amino acids. The CDR3 sequence: CASTWGLRTYEQYF. The CDR3 DNA sequence: TGTGCCAGCACTTGGGGACTTCGGACCTACGAGCAGTACTTC.

The gene calls are TRBV5-4 and TRBJ2-3; tentative D call: TRBD2 (7 bases). This CDR3 contains 15 residues. Trimming shortened V by 4 bases and J by 3 bases, and 15 bases separated the two germline ends. Germline values: CDR1 SGHNT, CDR2 YYREEE (reference sequence). In nucleotides, the CDR3 is TGTGCCAGCAGCAGGGGGGGGCAGTGGACAGATACGCAGTATTTT. It encodes CASSRGGQWTDTQYF.

The chain recombines TRBV4-1 with TRBJ2-1; TRBD2 aligns across 8 bases. In germline, CDR1 is MGHRA, CDR2 YSYEKL. The CDR3 length is 13 residues. V trimming: 1 base; J trimming: 15 bases; junction bases outside the gene matches: 8. CDR3 residues: CASSQAPAGARFF. The DNA for the CDR3 is TGCGCCAGCAGCCAAGCCCCAGCGGGAGCCAGGTTCTTC.

J is TRBJ2-1 and V is TRBV27; no reliable D call. The germline CDR1 and CDR2 sequences are MNHEY and SMNVEV (reference sequence). The CDR3 is 12 amino acids. Trimming removed 4 bases at V and 5 bases at J, with 6 bases between. This chain's CDR3 is CASSYADNEQFF. Here the CDR3 DNA reads TGTGCCAGCAGTTATGCAGACAATGAGCAGTTCTTC.

CDR3 nucleotides: TGTGCCAGCAGCGTCTATACTAGCGGGCAAGAGACCCAGTACTTC. It specifies CASSVYTSGQETQYF. V is TRBV9 and J is TRBJ2-5; 9 nucleotides align to TRBD2. The trim removed 2 bases at V and 2 bases at J, leaving 4 bases unmatched. CDR3 length: 15 residues. Germline-derived CDR1 and CDR2 are SGDLS and YYNGEE.

The chain carries TRBV4-1 and TRBJ2-5; tentatively, D is TRBD1 (5 bases). Germline V gives CDR1 MGHRA, CDR2 YSYEKL. V dropped 1 base and J dropped 3 bases, with 9 bases sitting between them. The CDR3 totals 14 residues. The CDR3 sequence: CASSQVGAEETQYF. For the CDR3, the DNA is TGCGCCAGCAGCCAAGTTGGGGCAGAAGAGACCCAGTACTTC.

The V and J genes are TRBV13 and TRBJ1-1; D unclear. CDR3 size: 15 residues. Germline V gene data show CDR1 as PRHDT and CDR2 as FYEKMQ (reference sequence). V lost 6 bases to trimming and J lost 1 base, with 15 bases between them. The CDR3 DNA is TGTGCCAGCAGTTACAAGGGAGAGGGGAACACTGAAGCTTTCTTT. It codes for CASSYKGEGNTEAFF.

V and J are TRBV10-1 and TRBJ1-2, with D unclear. The V and J ends lost 3 bases and 6 bases respectively, with 5 bases between them. Germline V gene data show CDR1 as WNHNN and CDR2 as SYGVQD (reference sequence). The CDR3 contains 11 residues. CDR3 protein: CASSDIHGYTF. The DNA of the CDR3 is TGCGCCAGCAGTGATATCCATGGCTACACCTTC.

V is TRBV28 and J is TRBJ2-3, with D perhaps matching TRBD1 (5 bases). The CDR3 consists of 14 residues. Looked up from germline, CDR1 is MDHEN and CDR2 is SYDVKM. V was cut by 5 bases and J by 1 base, with 10 bases left in between. The CDR3 protein is CASSRGQGTDTQYF. In nucleotides, the CDR3 is TGTGCCAGCAGTCGCGGACAAGGCACAGATACGCAGTATTTT.

The gene calls are TRBV7-2 and TRBJ2-3, with 14 bases aligning to TRBD2. From germline, CDR1 is SGHTA and CDR2 FQGNSA. After removal of 4 bases from V and 6 bases from J, the junction contained 9 bases not matched to a gene. The CDR3 loop spans 17 amino acids. This CDR3 is CASSSTGLAGVRDTQYF. CDR3 sequence (DNA): TGTGCCAGCAGCTCTACGGGACTAGCGGGAGTACGGGATACGCAGTATTTT.

Here the CDR3 DNA reads TGTGCCAGCAGCCATGGGACTAGCGGGAGGCTTAGCACAGATACGCAGTATTTT. It encodes CASSHGTSGRLSTDTQYF. V usage is TRBV5-4 and J usage is TRBJ2-3; 15 nucleotides agree with TRBD2. The CDR3 loop spans 18 amino acids. V shed 4 bases and J 0 bases; nucleotides not matched to a gene: 6. Germline-derived CDR1 and CDR2 are SGHNT and YYREEE (reference sequence).

The chain carries TRBV28 and TRBJ2-6; TRBD1 might be the D (5 bases). The germline CDR1 and CDR2 sequences are MDHEN and SYDVKM. The CDR3 extends over 15 amino acids. Trimming stripped 6 bases from V and 4 bases from J, with 13 bases between. The CDR3: CASSRRGAGANVLTF. The CDR3 bases are TGTGCCAGCAGCCGAAGGGGCGCCGGGGCCAACGTCCTGACTTTC.

The chain uses TRBV2 and TRBJ2-5; 10 nucleotides match TRBD2. After removal of 6 bases from V and 5 bases from J, the junction contained 21 bases not matched to a gene. There are 19 residues in the CDR3. In germline, CDR1 is SNHLY, CDR2 FYNNEI. The CDR3 DNA reads TGTGCCAGCAGACTCCCGCTAGCGGGGGAAACTTTCGGTCGGGAGACCCAGTACTTC. Its translation: CASRLPLAGETFGRETQYF. The whole variable domain, filled in from reference TRBV2 and TRBJ2-5, reads EPEVTQTPSHQVTQMGQEVILRCVPISNHLYFYWYRQILGQKVEFLVSFYNNEISEKSEIFDDQFSVERPDGSNFTLKIRSTKLEDSAMYFCASRLPLAGETFGRETQYFGPGTRLLVL.

V gene TRBV5-4 combines with J gene TRBJ2-7, with a possible D match to TRBD1 (6 bases). Germline CDR1 SGHNT, CDR2 YYREEE (reference sequence). V gave up 4 bases and J gave up 6 bases, with 20 bases separating them. The CDR3 extends over 15 amino acids. The CDR3, as DNA: TGTGCCAGCAGCCCCTGGGTCCAGGGGAGATTCGAGCAGTACTTC. This codes for CASSPWVQGRFEQYF.

This sequence joins TRBV5-1 and TRBJ2-1, with 10 bases that match TRBD1. This CDR3 comprises 17 residues. V was clipped by 0 bases and J by 8 bases; unmatched bases: 11. The V gene's germline CDR1 is SGHRS and CDR2 YFSETQ. The CDR3 loop is CASSLAPRQGATHEQFF. Written as DNA, the CDR3 is TGCGCCAGCAGCTTGGCCCCCCGACAGGGGGCGACCCATGAGCAGTTCTTC. Complete variable domain (other parts from reference TRBV5-1 and TRBJ2-1): KAGVTQTPRYLIKTRGQQVTLSCSPISGHRSVSWYQQTPGQGLQFLFEYFSETQRNKGNFPGRFSGRQFSNSRSEMNVSTLELGDSALYLCASSLAPRQGATHEQFFGPGTRLTVL.

V is TRBV27 and J is TRBJ1-1, with a tentative D call TRBD1 (5 bases). V was shortened by 6 bases and J by 5 bases, with 13 bases between the two germline ends. The CDR3 loop spans 13 amino acids. Germline CDR1 and CDR2: MNHEY and SMNVEV (reference sequence). Here the CDR3 DNA reads TGTGCCAGCAGGTGGAGGGGCGGGACTGAAGCTTTCTTT. Protein: CASRWRGGTEAFF.

The chain links TRBV25-1 to TRBJ2-1; TRBD2 matches 11 bases. V shed 4 bases, J shed 4 bases, and the junction held 12 bases outside the gene matches. Germline CDR1 is MGHDK and CDR2 is SYGVNS. The CDR3 loop spans 18 amino acids. The CDR3 reads CASSAELGTSGVYNEQFF. The CDR3 nucleotides read TGTGCCAGCAGTGCGGAGCTCGGGACTAGCGGAGTTTACAATGAGCAGTTCTTC.